This passage covers 29 T cell receptor beta chains from one sample sequenced in a study of T cell clones after liver transplantation. Using immunoSEQ multiplex PCR, the repertoire was profiled, and TCRdb retains in-frame clones only, with some absent. The sample yields tens of thousands of clones, 71% seen once. The material sequenced was CD4+ T cells from blood, taken before liver transplant. These receptor sequences come from a human donor who received a liver transplant.

The V gene is TRBV7-2, the J gene TRBJ2-2; TRBD2 matches 7 bases. Germline lookup yields CDR1 SGHTA and CDR2 FQGNSA. The CDR3 loop spans 15 amino acids. With 0 bases clipped from V and 7 bases from J, the junction kept 5 bases outside the gene matches. CDR3 protein: CASSLALGGIGELFF. DNA for the CDR3: TGTGCCAGCAGCTTAGCGCTGGGGGGGATCGGGGAGCTGTTTTTT.

The CDR3 reads CASSLAAGAEAFF. The CDR3 DNA sequence: TGTGCCAGCAGCTTAGCGGCAGGGGCCGAAGCTTTCTTT. The chain carries TRBV7-6 and TRBJ1-1, with D perhaps matching TRBD1 (6 bases). With 0 bases removed from V and 8 bases from J, the gap between germline ends came to 10 bases. There are 13 residues in the CDR3. Per the germline V gene, CDR1 is SGHVS and CDR2 is FNYEAQ.

This clone was counted many times. Other DNA variants within this sample encode the same CDR3. V usage is TRBV18 and J usage is TRBJ1-5, with 10 bases lining up with TRBD1. Germline V gene lookup returns CDR1 KGHSH and CDR2 LQKENI. The CDR3 totals 15 residues. With 2 bases clipped from V and 7 bases from J, the junction kept 5 bases outside the gene matches. The CDR3 is CASSPGTGVGQPQHF. The CDR3 DNA is TGTGCCAGCTCACCAGGGACAGGGGTAGGACAGCCCCAGCATTTT.

This chain connects TRBV9 to TRBJ2-3, with TRBD2 matching 13 bases. The CDR3 totals 16 residues. Germline CDR1 reads SGDLS; CDR2 reads YYNGEE. Trimming cost V 4 bases and J 4 bases; bases outside gene matches: 6. The CDR3 region is CASSPGTSGVSDTQYF. In nucleotides, the CDR3 is TGTGCCAGCAGCCCGGGGACTAGCGGGGTCTCAGATACGCAGTATTTT.

V and J are TRBV11-2 and TRBJ2-3, with 8 bases matching TRBD2. The CDR3 loop spans 14 amino acids. V lost 1 base to trimming and J lost 6 bases; unmatched junction nucleotides: 3. CDR1 SGHAT and CDR2 FQNNGV come from the germline V gene. CDR3 region: CASSLAGGLDTQYF. Written as DNA, the CDR3 is TGTGCCAGCAGCTTAGCGGGGGGGCTGGATACGCAGTATTTT.

This chain links TRBV11-2 with TRBJ2-4, with TRBD2 identical over 8 bases. V trimming: 1 base; J trimming: 6 bases; junction bases outside the gene matches: 2. CDR1 is SGHAT, CDR2 FQNNGV, per germline. The length of the CDR3 is 14 residues. In nucleotides, the CDR3 is TGTGCCAGCAGCTTAGGTCTAGCGGGAAACATTCAGTACTTC. Protein sequence: CASSLGLAGNIQYF.

This rearrangement joins TRBV14 to TRBJ1-2, with 8 bases matching TRBD1. The CDR3 length is 15 residues. Per germline, CDR1 SGHDN and CDR2 FVKESK. The trim removed 4 bases at V and 3 bases at J, leaving 7 bases unmatched. CDR3: CASSLRTGFDYGYTF. DNA of the CDR3: TGTGCCAGCAGCCTCAGGACAGGGTTCGACTATGGCTACACCTTC.

The chain employs TRBV2 and TRBJ2-2, with 16 bases that match TRBD2. Trimming removed 6 bases from V and 7 bases from J; junction bases left unmatched: 5. The CDR3 totals 16 residues. Germline V gene data show CDR1 as SNHLY and CDR2 as FYNNEI. CDR3: CASSTGTSGGGGELFF. CDR3 DNA sequence: TGTGCCAGCAGCACCGGGACTAGCGGGGGGGGCGGGGAGCTGTTTTTT.

This rearrangement joins TRBV20-1 to TRBJ2-1, with 8 nucleotides matching TRBD2. This CDR3 has 11 amino acids. V shed 6 bases and J 8 bases; nucleotides not matched to a gene: 3. CDR1 is DFQATT, CDR2 SNEGSKA, per germline (reference sequence). CDR3 DNA: TGCAGTGCACAACTAGCGGATGAGCAGTTCTTC. It encodes CSAQLADEQFF.

This chain connects TRBV6-1 to TRBJ1-5, with 9 bases aligning to TRBD1. Germline V CDR1 and CDR2: MNHNS, SASEGT. CDR3 length: 15 amino acids. V was clipped by 4 bases and J by 2 bases; unmatched bases: 3. DNA of the CDR3: TGTGCCAGCAGTGGGGACAGGGATCGCAATCAGCCCCAGCATTTT. As protein: CASSGDRDRNQPQHF.

The gene calls are TRBV19 and TRBJ2-2; weak D call: TRBD1 (6 bases). V shed 10 bases and J shed 4 bases, with 16 bases lying between them. Germline lookup yields CDR1 LNHDA and CDR2 SQIVND (reference sequence). This CDR3 spans 14 amino acids. Here the CDR3 DNA reads TGTGCCACCACGGACAGATCAAGCACCGGGGAGCTGTTTTTT. Protein: CATTDRSSTGELFF.

The rearrangement links TRBV5-1 to TRBJ2-3; perhaps TRBD1 as D (6 bases). Germline CDR1 SGHRS, CDR2 YFSETQ. The CDR3 runs 16 residues. V gave up 3 bases and J gave up 5 bases, with 19 bases separating them. CDR3 protein: CASSSTGTTYGDTQYF. Here the CDR3 DNA reads TGCGCCAGCAGCTCCACCGGGACAACCTACGGAGATACGCAGTATTTT. Using reference TRBV5-1 and TRBJ2-3 for the parts outside the CDR3, the full variable domain is KAGVTQTPRYLIKTRGQQVTLSCSPISGHRSVSWYQQTPGQGLQFLFEYFSETQRNKGNFPGRFSGRQFSNSRSEMNVSTLELGDSALYLCASSSTGTTYGDTQYFGPGTRLTVL.

This clone was seen a handful of times. The chain carries TRBV7-2 and TRBJ2-3, with D possibly matching TRBD2 (6 bases). The CDR3 sequence is 15 residues long. Trimming pared 5 bases from V and 3 bases from J, leaving 15 bases between. Germline CDR1 SGHTA, CDR2 FQGNSA. In nucleotides, the CDR3 is TGTGCCAGCAGCCTCGGGGGTGTGAGGACAGATACGCAGTATTTT. This gives the protein CASSLGGVRTDTQYF.

This clone was seen only a few times. The V call is TRBV25-1, the J call TRBJ2-7, with D possibly being TRBD1 (5 bases). V shed 3 bases and J shed 2 bases, with 11 bases lying between them. The CDR3 is made up of 14 amino acids. Germline CDR1 and CDR2: MGHDK and SYGVNS. The CDR3 spells CASSDPGLTYEQYF. The CDR3 bases are TGTGCCAGCAGTGATCCAGGGTTAACCTACGAGCAGTACTTC.

The rearrangement joins TRBV5-1 to TRBJ1-4; the D gene is possibly TRBD1 (6 bases). With 2 bases removed from V and 4 bases from J, the gap between germline ends came to 15 bases. CDR3 length: 16 residues. The germline V gene has CDR1 SGHRS and CDR2 YFSETQ. The CDR3 spells CASSFQKTGINEKLFF. Here the CDR3 DNA reads TGCGCCAGCAGCTTCCAGAAGACAGGAATTAATGAAAAACTGTTTTTT.

This clone was counted only a few times. The CDR3 nucleotides are TGTGCCAGCAGTTCGCGGGGGGGCGGTCAAACCGGGGAGCTGTTTTTT. This sequence encodes CASSSRGGGQTGELFF. The chain has TRBV6-5 and TRBJ2-2; 9 bases match TRBD2. The CDR3 length is 16 residues. Trimming cost V 4 bases and J 5 bases; bases outside gene matches: 8. Germline lookup yields CDR1 MNHEY and CDR2 SVGAGI.

This clone has a single count. The gene calls are TRBV7-9 and TRBJ1-5; 12 bases map to TRBD1. CDR3 size: 15 residues. The germline gives CDR1 SEHNR, CDR2 FQNEAQ (reference sequence). The V gene end was trimmed by 5 bases and the J gene end by 6 bases; junction bases not matched to a gene: 5. CDR3 bases: TGTGCCAGCAGCCCTGGGACAGGGGGCTTTCAGCCCCAGCATTTT. As protein: CASSPGTGGFQPQHF.

The chain couples TRBV18 to TRBJ1-6; weak D call: TRBD1 (6 bases). The CDR3 covers 16 residues. The germline CDR1 and CDR2 sequences are KGHSH and LQKENI. Between the trimmed V and J ends, which lost 0 bases and 9 bases, there was a span of 15 bases. The CDR3 here is CASSPPGAGEGSPLHF. CDR3 in DNA: TGTGCCAGCTCACCACCGGGGGCAGGGGAAGGTTCACCCCTCCACTTT. Filled out from reference TRBV18 and TRBJ1-6, the complete variable domain reads NAGVMQNPRHLVRRRGQEARLRCSPMKGHSHVYWYRQLPEEGLKFMVYLQKENIIDESGMPKERFSAEFPKEGPSILRIQQVVRGDSAAYFCASSPPGAGEGSPLHFGNGTRLTVT.

At least ten counts were recorded for this clone. J is TRBJ1-1 and V is TRBV30, with 7 bases aligning to TRBD1. V trimming: 0 bases; J trimming: 2 bases; junction bases outside the gene matches: 6. CDR3 length: 15 residues. Germline-derived CDR1 and CDR2 are GTSNPN and SVGIG (reference sequence). The CDR3 DNA follows: TGTGCCTGGAGTGTACGTCACAGGGGCAACACTGAAGCTTTCTTT. This gives the protein CAWSVRHRGNTEAFF.

This clone is a singleton in its sample. The chain uses TRBV5-1 and TRBJ1-2; 9 positions agree with TRBD1. J was trimmed by 5 bases and V by 4 bases; bases with no gene match: 9. This CDR3 spans 15 amino acids. Germline V gene lookup returns CDR1 SGHRS and CDR2 YFSETQ. CDR3 region: CASSRDGTGSYGYTF. The CDR3 DNA follows: TGCGCCAGCAGCCGAGACGGGACAGGGAGTTATGGCTACACCTTC.

This clone was observed a handful of times. The chain employs TRBV2 and TRBJ2-7; possible D gene TRBD1, 6 bases. The CDR3 contains 10 residues. Germline V gene data show CDR1 as SNHLY and CDR2 as FYNNEI. V lost 5 bases to trimming and J lost 11 bases, with 10 bases between them. The CDR3 DNA is TGTGCCAGCAGTACAGGGAGCAAGTACTTC. Translated: CASSTGSKYF.

The CDR3 here is CASSQRVSGDNQPQHF. The CDR3 bases are TGTGCCAGCAGCCAGCGGGTTTCAGGGGACAATCAGCCCCAGCATTTT. The gene calls are TRBV4-2 and TRBJ1-5, with D maybe TRBD1 (6 bases). The CDR3 covers 16 residues. V lost 3 bases to trimming and J lost 3 bases, with 15 bases between them. Per germline, CDR1 LGHNA and CDR2 YNFKEQ.

DNA for the CDR3: TGTGCCAGCAGCTTAGGGCTAGCGGGGGGGGTCACAGATACGCAGTATTTT. The encoded protein is CASSLGLAGGVTDTQYF. This chain links TRBV7-2 with TRBJ2-3, with TRBD2 matching over 12 bases. CDR3 length equals 17 residues. The germline V gene has CDR1 SGHTA and CDR2 FQGNSA. V shed 1 base and J 2 bases; nucleotides not matched to a gene: 4.

The chain employs TRBV7-2 and TRBJ1-1, with no clear D. Trimming shortened V by 2 bases and J by 3 bases, and 10 bases separated the two germline ends. This CDR3 has 14 amino acids. Germline CDR1 SGHTA, CDR2 FQGNSA. For the CDR3, the DNA is TGTGCCAGCAGCTTAAAGCGTTTGGACACTGAAGCTTTCTTT. Translated, it gives CASSLKRLDTEAFF.

The chain has TRBV7-2 and TRBJ1-3; 7 nucleotides agree with TRBD1. This CDR3 comprises 14 residues. Germline values: CDR1 SGHTA, CDR2 FQGNSA. Trimming cost V 7 bases and J 4 bases; bases outside gene matches: 7. CDR3 loop: CASTDRVAGNTIYF. The CDR3 nucleotides are TGTGCCAGCACCGACAGGGTTGCCGGAAACACCATATATTTT.

This chain links TRBV14 with TRBJ1-2, with D perhaps matching TRBD1 (5 bases). In germline, CDR1 is SGHDN, CDR2 FVKESK. Deletions cut 1 base from V and 6 bases from J, with 12 bases between. This CDR3 has 14 residues. CDR3 sequence: CASSQAPGYNGYTF. DNA for the CDR3: TGTGCCAGCAGCCAAGCACCAGGGTACAATGGCTACACCTTC.

The V and J genes are TRBV10-3 and TRBJ2-2; no clear D. The CDR3 has 16 residues. V gave up 0 bases and J gave up 1 base, with 9 bases separating them. CDR1 and CDR2 from the germline V gene are ENHRY and SYGVKD. The DNA of the CDR3 is TGTGCCATCAGTGAGTCGTGGCAGAAGAACACCGGGGAGCTGTTTTTT. As protein: CAISESWQKNTGELFF.

The J gene is TRBJ2-1, the V gene TRBV7-8; 10 bases match TRBD2. Per germline, CDR1 SGHVS and CDR2 FQNEAQ. After removal of 5 bases from V and 12 bases from J, the junction contained 22 bases not matched to a gene. The CDR3 is made up of 18 amino acids. The CDR3 spells CASSHSGGRLRKERWQFF. The CDR3 DNA reads TGTGCCAGCAGCCATAGCGGGGGGCGCCTGAGGAAAGAGAGGTGGCAGTTCTTC.

The chain couples TRBV2 to TRBJ1-6, with D possibly TRBD1 on 5 matching bases. V was cut by 8 bases and J by 0 bases, with 8 bases left in between. Germline V lookup: CDR1 SNHLY, CDR2 FYNNEI. The CDR3 length is 14 residues. For the CDR3, the DNA is TGTGCCAGCCAGGGCAGCTCCTATAATTCACCCCTCCACTTT. Protein product: CASQGSSYNSPLHF. Variable domain in full (rest from reference TRBV2 and TRBJ1-6): EPEVTQTPSHQVTQMGQEVILRCVPISNHLYFYWYRQILGQKVEFLVSFYNNEISEKSEIFDDQFSVERPDGSNFTLKIRSTKLEDSAMYFCASQGSSYNSPLHFGNGTRLTVT.